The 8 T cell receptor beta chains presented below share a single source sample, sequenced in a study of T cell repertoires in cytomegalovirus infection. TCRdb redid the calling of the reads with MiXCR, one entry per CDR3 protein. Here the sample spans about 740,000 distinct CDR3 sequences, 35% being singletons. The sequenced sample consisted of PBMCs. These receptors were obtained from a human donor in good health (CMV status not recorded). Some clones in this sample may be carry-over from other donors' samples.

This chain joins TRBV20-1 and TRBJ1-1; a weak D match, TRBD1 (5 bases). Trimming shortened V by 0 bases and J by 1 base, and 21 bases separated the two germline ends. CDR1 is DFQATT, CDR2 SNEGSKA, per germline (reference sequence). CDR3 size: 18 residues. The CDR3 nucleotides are TGCAGTGCTAGAGATATTTGGCACCCTGGGACGGAGAACACTGAAGCTTTCTTT. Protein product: CSARDIWHPGTENTEAFF.

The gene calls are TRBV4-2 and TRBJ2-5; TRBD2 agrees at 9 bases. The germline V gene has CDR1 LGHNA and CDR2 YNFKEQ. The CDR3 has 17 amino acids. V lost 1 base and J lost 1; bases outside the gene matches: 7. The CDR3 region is CASSQATLAGPQETQYF. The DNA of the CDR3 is TGTGCCAGCAGCCAAGCCACTCTAGCGGGGCCCCAAGAGACCCAGTACTTC.

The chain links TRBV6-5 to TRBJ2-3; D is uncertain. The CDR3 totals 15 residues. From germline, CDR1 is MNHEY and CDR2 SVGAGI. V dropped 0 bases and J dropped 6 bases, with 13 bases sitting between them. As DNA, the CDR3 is TGTGCCAGCAGTTACTCTCGGGCAGGCGACGATACGCAGTATTTT. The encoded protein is CASSYSRAGDDTQYF.

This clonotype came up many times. The CDR3 is CASSLVGLADGTDTQYF. The DNA for the CDR3 is TGTGCCAGCAGCTTAGTGGGACTAGCGGACGGCACAGATACGCAGTATTTT. The chain joins TRBV7-8 to TRBJ2-3, with 11 positions matching TRBD2. Germline CDR1 and CDR2: SGHVS and FQNEAQ. Trimming cost V 1 base and J 1 base; bases outside gene matches: 4. This CDR3 comprises 17 residues.

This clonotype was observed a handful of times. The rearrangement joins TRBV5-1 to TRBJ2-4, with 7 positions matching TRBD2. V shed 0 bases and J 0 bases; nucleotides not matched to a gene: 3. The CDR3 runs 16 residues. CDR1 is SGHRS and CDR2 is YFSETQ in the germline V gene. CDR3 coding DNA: TGCGCCAGCAGCTTGGGGGGGGGACCAGCCAAAAACATTCAGTACTTC. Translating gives CASSLGGGPAKNIQYF.

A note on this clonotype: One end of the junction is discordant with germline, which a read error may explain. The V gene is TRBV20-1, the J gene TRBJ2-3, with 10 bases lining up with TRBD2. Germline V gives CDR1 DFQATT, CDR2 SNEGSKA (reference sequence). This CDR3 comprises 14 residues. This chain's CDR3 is CSARAGGPTDTQYF. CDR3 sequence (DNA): TGCAGTGCGAGAGCGGGAGGGCCGACAGATACGCAGTATTTT.

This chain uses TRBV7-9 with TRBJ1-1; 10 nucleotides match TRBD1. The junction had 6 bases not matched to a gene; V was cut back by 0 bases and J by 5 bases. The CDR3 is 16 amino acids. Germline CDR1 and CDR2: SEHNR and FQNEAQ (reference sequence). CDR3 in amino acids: CASSLALGQGRTEAFF. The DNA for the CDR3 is TGTGCCAGCAGCTTAGCGCTGGGACAGGGGAGGACTGAAGCTTTCTTT.

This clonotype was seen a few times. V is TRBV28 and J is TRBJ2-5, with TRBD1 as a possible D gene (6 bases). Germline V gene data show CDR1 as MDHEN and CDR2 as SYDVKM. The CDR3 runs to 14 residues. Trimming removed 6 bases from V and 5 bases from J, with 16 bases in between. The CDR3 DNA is TGTGCCAGCAGCTCTACAGGGCAGTGGGAGACCCAGTACTTC. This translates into CASSSTGQWETQYF.